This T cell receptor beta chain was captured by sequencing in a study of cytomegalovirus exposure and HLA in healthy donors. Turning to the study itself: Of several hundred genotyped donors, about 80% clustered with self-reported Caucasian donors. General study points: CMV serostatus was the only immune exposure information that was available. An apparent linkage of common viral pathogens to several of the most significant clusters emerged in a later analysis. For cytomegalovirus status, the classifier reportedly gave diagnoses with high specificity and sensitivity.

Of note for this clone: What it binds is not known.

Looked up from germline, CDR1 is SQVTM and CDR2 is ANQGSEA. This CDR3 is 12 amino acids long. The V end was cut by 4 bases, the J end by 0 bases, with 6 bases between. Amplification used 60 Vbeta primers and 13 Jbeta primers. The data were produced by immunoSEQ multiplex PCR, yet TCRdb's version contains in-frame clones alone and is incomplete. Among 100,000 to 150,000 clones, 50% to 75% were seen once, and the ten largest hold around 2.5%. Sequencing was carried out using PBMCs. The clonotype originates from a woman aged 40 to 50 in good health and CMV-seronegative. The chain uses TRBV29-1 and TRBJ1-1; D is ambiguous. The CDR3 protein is CSVGQMNTEAFF. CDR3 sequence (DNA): TGCAGCGTTGGCCAGATGAACACTGAAGCTTTCTTT.